What follows are 15 T cell receptor beta chains derived from one specimen sequenced in a study of blood T cell repertoires in COVID-19 (dated by TCRdb to the early 2020s). The library came from the immunoSEQ multiplex PCR assay. TCRdb re-hosts the immuneACCESS table, in-frame sequences only. Its copies lack some clones; in the studies checked, an unresolved V gene accounts for under half of them, and the cause for the rest is not known. Here the sample has 130,000 or so clones; around nine tenths occur a single time. Approximately 10% of the sample goes to the ten largest clones. Source material: peripheral blood. These receptors were taken from a woman aged 70-85 years with COVID-19, enrolled during active disease.

The chain recombines TRBV4-1 with TRBJ1-5; D not resolved. V gave up 0 bases and J gave up 7 bases, with 13 bases separating them. This CDR3 spans 15 amino acids. Germline CDR1 MGHRA, CDR2 YSYEKL. In DNA, the CDR3 is TGCGCCAGCAGCCAAGATTTAAGTCGGGGACAGCCCCAGCATTTT. Translation gives CASSQDLSRGQPQHF.

This clone appeared once. The rearrangement joins TRBV7-2 to TRBJ2-3, with 8 bases matching TRBD1. The junction had 8 bases not matched to a gene; V was cut back by 4 bases and J by 2 bases. This CDR3 has 16 residues. Germline lookup yields CDR1 SGHTA and CDR2 FQGNSA. CDR3 amino acids: CASSSIGQGFTDTQYF. DNA of the CDR3: TGTGCCAGCAGCTCAATAGGACAGGGCTTCACAGATACGCAGTATTTT.

The rearrangement joins TRBV20-1 to TRBJ1-1; D call uncertain. CDR1 and CDR2 (germline): DFQATT, SNEGSKA (reference sequence). The V end was cut by 3 bases, the J end by 3 bases, with 11 bases between. The CDR3 totals 13 residues. The CDR3 loop reads CSASPVMDTEAFF. Written as DNA, the CDR3 is TGCAGTGCTAGTCCGGTAATGGACACTGAAGCTTTCTTT.

The rearrangement uses TRBV3-1 (or the pseudogene TRBV3-2) and TRBJ1-2; possibly TRBD1 for D (5 bases). The CDR3 loop spans 15 amino acids. Looked up from germline, CDR1 is LGHDT and CDR2 is YNNKEL (reference sequence). The V and J ends lost 0 bases and 8 bases respectively, with 16 bases between them. CDR3 protein: CASSQDRDGVGGYTF. CDR3 nucleotide sequence: TGTGCCAGCAGCCAAGACAGGGATGGAGTGGGAGGCTACACCTTC.

The chain joins TRBV7-6 to TRBJ2-5; D may be TRBD2 (5 bases). From germline, CDR1 is SGHVS and CDR2 FNYEAQ. CDR3 size: 14 residues. Trimming removed 1 base from V and 5 bases from J, with 11 bases in between. CDR3 in DNA: TGTGCCAGCAGCTTAGGAGGGCTGGGGGAGACCCAGTACTTC. Amino acid sequence: CASSLGGLGETQYF.

This chain links TRBV6-1 with TRBJ1-1; D call uncertain. Per germline, CDR1 MNHNS and CDR2 SASEGT. This CDR3 spans 13 amino acids. The V gene lost 1 base and the J gene lost 2 bases, with 5 bases spanning the gap. Here the CDR3 DNA reads TGTGCCAGCAGTGAAGATGGCAACACTGAAGCTTTCTTT. This encodes CASSEDGNTEAFF.

J is TRBJ1-5 and V is TRBV27; 8 bases align to TRBD1. V shed 10 bases, J shed 6 bases, and the junction held 11 bases outside the gene matches. Germline V gene sequence: CDR1 MNHEY, CDR2 SMNVEV (reference sequence). CDR3 length: 14 residues. CDR3 in amino acids: CATGTGGVSQPQHF. CDR3 bases: TGTGCCACTGGAACAGGGGGAGTAAGTCAGCCCCAGCATTTT.

This CDR3 is CSLSGTAIYTDTQYF. CDR3 bases: TGCAGCTTAAGCGGGACCGCGATTTACACAGATACGCAGTATTTT. The chain combines TRBV29-1 with TRBJ2-3; 7 bases line up with TRBD2. Germline V gene sequence: CDR1 SQVTM, CDR2 ANQGSEA. This CDR3 has 15 residues. V trimming: 8 bases; J trimming: 2 bases; junction bases outside the gene matches: 13.

The V call is TRBV3-1 (or the pseudogene TRBV3-2), the J call TRBJ1-2, with no clear D. Germline CDR1 LGHDT, CDR2 YNNKEL (reference sequence). Trimming cost V 0 bases and J 6 bases, with 11 bases left between them. The CDR3 has 14 residues. CDR3 sequence (DNA): TGTGCCAGCAGCCAAGAAATCGGACTCCATGGCTACACCTTC. Its translation: CASSQEIGLHGYTF.

CDR3 amino acids: CAIGELAGEETQYF. Written as DNA, the CDR3 is TGTGCCATCGGGGAGCTAGCGGGTGAAGAGACCCAGTACTTC. The rearrangement links TRBV10-3 to TRBJ2-5; the match to TRBD2 covers 8 bases. Germline V gene lookup returns CDR1 ENHRY and CDR2 SYGVKD. This CDR3 has 14 amino acids. The V segment lost 8 bases and the J segment 3 bases; nucleotides outside the gene matches: 8.

The chain carries TRBV5-1 and TRBJ2-5; D may be TRBD2 (6 bases). The germline V gene has CDR1 SGHRS and CDR2 YFSETQ. V was trimmed by 7 bases and J by 1 base, leaving 17 bases between them. The CDR3 totals 15 residues. The CDR3 nucleotides read TGCGCCAGCGGGGCACTCGGAGGGGTCCAAGAGACCCAGTACTTC. The encoded protein is CASGALGGVQETQYF.

V and J are TRBV7-9 and TRBJ2-5; TRBD1 agrees at 11 bases. The germline V gene encodes CDR1 SEHNR and CDR2 FQNEAQ (reference sequence). J lost 2 bases, V lost 5 bases, and 7 bases had no gene match. The CDR3 extends over 16 amino acids. The CDR3 sequence: CASSVWGQGDQETQYF. In DNA, the CDR3 is TGTGCCAGCAGCGTCTGGGGACAGGGGGATCAAGAGACCCAGTACTTC.

The J gene is TRBJ1-3, the V gene TRBV11-2; maybe TRBD1 (5 bases). There are 16 residues in the CDR3. The V end lost 7 bases, the J end lost 1 base, and 17 bases lay between the germline ends. Germline CDR1 and CDR2: SGHAT and FQNNGV. The CDR3 DNA is TGTGCCAGCACCGCGTTCGGGGGAAGGTCTGGAAACACCATATATTTT. Its protein is CASTAFGGRSGNTIYF.

The V call is TRBV7-2, the J call TRBJ1-6; possible D gene TRBD1, 6 bases. CDR3 length: 16 residues. Trimming stripped 5 bases from V and 4 bases from J, with 15 bases between. Germline loops: CDR1 SGHTA, CDR2 FQGNSA. The CDR3 bases are TGTGCCAGCAGCCGCAACAGGGCTGGGTATAATTCACCCCTCCACTTT. Its protein product is CASSRNRAGYNSPLHF.

The chain is built from TRBV15 and TRBJ1-1; D is unclear. In germline, CDR1 is LNHNV, CDR2 YYDKDF (reference sequence). The germline V and J ends were trimmed by 0 bases and 1 base, with 12 bases remaining between them. CDR3 length: 16 amino acids. The CDR3, as DNA: TGTGCCACCAGCAGAGATTCGGAGGGCAGGAACACTGAAGCTTTCTTT. This sequence encodes CATSRDSEGRNTEAFF. Based on the CDR3 plus reference TRBV15 and TRBJ1-1, the full variable domain is DAMVIQNPRYQVTQFGKPVTLSCSQTLNHNVMYWYQQKSSQAPKLLFHYYDKDFNNEADTPDNFQSRRPNTSFCFLDIRSPGLGDTAMYLCATSRDSEGRNTEAFFGQGTRLTVV.